Included here is one TCR beta chain sequence, with context. Its target is not known. The entry originates in a study of shared clonotypes between healthy human individuals. Notes on the study in general: Non-shared clonotypes displayed generation probabilities falling below those of clonotypes present in all four donors. Generally, naive subsets (rather than memory subsets) showed larger estimated richness.

The ends were cut back, 5 bases at V and 0 bases at J, with 11 bases in the middle. The CDR3 is 15 residues long. The germline V gene encodes CDR1 LGHNT and CDR2 FRNRAP. The study enrolled healthy HIV-negative adults without recent acute infections or vaccinations as donors. Assay used: immunoSEQ multiplex PCR; TCRdb lists only in-frame clones, some missing. This sample carries some 1,100,000 clones, approximately 80% of them seen once, and the ten largest clones take around 0.47%. What was sequenced was memory CD4+ T cells from PBMCs. Subset indicated: CD45RA-negative fraction. The V call is TRBV12-5, the J call TRBJ2-1; D remains ambiguous. This receptor was taken from a man between 18 and 29 years old in good health. Some clones in this sample may be carry-over from other donors' samples. CDR3 sequence (DNA): TGTGCTAGTGGTCTTGATCGGAGCTCCTACAATGAGCAGTTCTTC. Translated, it gives CASGLDRSSYNEQFF.